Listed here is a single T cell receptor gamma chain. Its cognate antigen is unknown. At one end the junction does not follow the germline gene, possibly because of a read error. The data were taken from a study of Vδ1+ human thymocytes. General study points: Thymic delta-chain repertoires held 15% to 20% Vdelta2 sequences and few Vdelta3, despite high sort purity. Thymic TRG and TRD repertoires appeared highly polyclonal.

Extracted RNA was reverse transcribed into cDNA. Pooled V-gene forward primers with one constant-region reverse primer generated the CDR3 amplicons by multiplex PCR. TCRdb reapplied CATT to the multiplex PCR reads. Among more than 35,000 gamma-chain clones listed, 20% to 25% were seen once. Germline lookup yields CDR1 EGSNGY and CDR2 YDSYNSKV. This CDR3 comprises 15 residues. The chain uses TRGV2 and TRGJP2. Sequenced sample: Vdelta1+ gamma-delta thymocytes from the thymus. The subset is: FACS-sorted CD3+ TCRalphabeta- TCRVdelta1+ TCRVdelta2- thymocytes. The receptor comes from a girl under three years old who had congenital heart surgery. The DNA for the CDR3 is TGTGCCACCTGGGACGGATTGCCTAGTGATTGGATCAGGACGTTT. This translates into CATWDGLPSDWIRTF.